This TCR beta chain was retrieved from a study of T-cell memory formation after mild COVID-19. Findings and limits, study-wide: CD8+ contracting clones occupied EMRA, while CD4+ ones occupied mainly CM and EM. Unconfirmed was the SARS-CoV-2 specificity of second-wave clones that peaked on day 37.

This clonotype was observed a handful of times. The target antigen is unknown. The junction had 11 bases not matched to a gene; V was cut back by 7 bases and J by 4 bases. Germline V gene lookup returns CDR1 SGHRS and CDR2 YFSETQ. The length of the CDR3 is 16 residues. Researchers used 5'RACE with constant-segment primers to make TCR alpha and TCR beta cDNA libraries that carry sample barcodes and UMIs. TCRdb re-called the 5' RACE reads with MiXCR, one entry per CDR3 protein. The sample contains 55,000 to 70,000 distinct CDR3 sequences, around a quarter of which appear only once. V and J are TRBV5-1 and TRBJ1-1; 12 bases align to TRBD1. The sequencing sample was made of PBMCs or a T cell subset sorted from them (not recorded which). This TCR was sampled from a man younger than 35 who had mild COVID-19 (a few samples of this study predate the infection). Cell type and time point are not known. The chain's CDR3 is CASRTGTGGEGTEAFF. For the CDR3, the DNA is TGCGCCAGCCGTACCGGGACAGGGGGCGAGGGCACTGAAGCTTTCTTT.